This T cell receptor (beta chain) was found in a study of siplizumab effects on memory and regulatory T cells. Method: immunoSEQ multiplex PCR; TCRdb's copy keeps in-frame clones and lacks some. The profile shows some 100,000 clones, approximately 93% of them singletons. Germline-derived CDR1 and CDR2 are LNHDA and SQIVND (reference sequence). The CDR3 contains 11 residues. V was cut by 3 bases and J by 10 bases, with 9 bases left in between. The source of this sequence is a human donor in good health. The sequenced material came from CD8+ T cells sorted from blood. The chain recombines TRBV19 with TRBJ1-2, with D possibly being TRBD1 (6 bases). The CDR3 bases are TGTGCCAGTAGTATGGGACATCACTACACCTTC. Residues: CASSMGHHYTF.